These T cell receptor beta chains were read from a single sample in a study of cytomegalovirus exposure and HLA in healthy donors. Measured with immunoSEQ multiplex PCR; TCRdb has only the in-frame clones, and not every one. The repertoire has approximately 210,000 clones, around nine tenths of them found once; the top ten carry around 1.5%. Sequenced sample: PBMCs. All receptors derive from a woman under 30 in good health and CMV-seronegative. The CDR3 runs from the conserved cysteine through the conserved F or W. The D gene is left open where the match is weak. The size of a clone is reported for some rows only, either as once, few or many, or as a class for expanded clones.

D gene: TRBD2
J gene: TRBJ2-7
clone size: NA
V gene: TRBV27
CDR3 DNA: TGTGCCAGCAGTTTATACAGCGGGAGGCCTGGCGAGCAGTACTTC
CDR3 protein: CASSLYSGRPGEQYF

D gene: TRBD1
J gene: TRBJ1-2
clone size: NA
V gene: TRBV7-3
CDR3 DNA: TGTGCCAGCAGATCCGGGACAGTCTATGGCTACACCTTC
CDR3 protein: CASRSGTVYGYTF

D gene: TRBD2
J gene: TRBJ2-7
clone size: NA
V gene: TRBV6-5
CDR3 DNA: TGTGCCAGCAGCCCCCTAGCGGATTCCTCCTACGAGCAGTACTTC
CDR3 protein: CASSPLADSSYEQYF

D gene: TRBD2
J gene: TRBJ2-5
clone size: NA
V gene: TRBV2
CDR3 DNA: TGTGCCAACAGCCCAGGACTAGCGGCTCAAGAGACCCAGTACTTC
CDR3 protein: CANSPGLAAQETQYF

D gene: TRBD2
J gene: TRBJ2-1
clone size: NA
V gene: TRBV12-5
CDR3 DNA: TGTGCTAGTGGTTTTAGCGGGGGGGCCCCGAGCTCCTACAATGAGCAGTTCTTC
CDR3 protein: CASGFSGGAPSSYNEQFF

D gene: NA
J gene: TRBJ2-1
clone size: NA
V gene: TRBV7-9
CDR3 DNA: TGTTCCAGCAGCCCTTCGACTAGCTACAATGAGCAGTTCTTC
CDR3 protein: CSSSPSTSYNEQFF

D gene: NA
J gene: TRBJ2-2
clone size: NA
V gene: TRBV15
CDR3 DNA: TGTGCCACCAGCAGAGATATGGGGCTTACCGGGGAGCTGTTTTTT
CDR3 protein: CATSRDMGLTGELFF

D gene: NA
J gene: TRBJ1-1
clone size: NA
V gene: TRBV4-2
CDR3 DNA: TGTGCCAGCAGCCAAGGGGGCTCATCGAACACTGAAGCTTTCTTT
CDR3 protein: CASSQGGSSNTEAFF

D gene: TRBD1
J gene: TRBJ2-2
clone size: once
V gene: TRBV2
CDR3 DNA: TGTGCCAGCAGAGTCGACAGGGGTGGCACCGGGGAGCTGTTTTTT
CDR3 protein: CASRVDRGGTGELFF

D gene: NA
J gene: TRBJ1-4
clone size: NA
V gene: TRBV10-3
CDR3 DNA: TGTGCCATCAGTGAGTCCCTAACAACTAATGAAAAACTGTTTTTT
CDR3 protein: CAISESLTTNEKLFF

D gene: TRBD1
J gene: TRBJ2-2
clone size: NA
V gene: TRBV6-5
CDR3 DNA: TGTGCCAGCAGTTACGGAAGGGGGCGAACCGGGGAGCTGTTTTTT
CDR3 protein: CASSYGRGRTGELFF

D gene: NA
J gene: TRBJ2-6
clone size: NA
V gene: TRBV5-1
CDR3 DNA: TGCGCCAGCAGCTTAGCCGGGTCGGTCTCCCTCCGCTCTGGGGCCAACGTCCTGACTTTC
CDR3 protein: CASSLAGSVSLRSGANVLTF

D gene: NA
J gene: TRBJ1-1
clone size: NA
V gene: TRBV4-1
CDR3 DNA: TGCGCCAGCAGCCAAGATTTGCAGGGTAGGTACGGCACTGAAGCTTTCTTT
CDR3 protein: CASSQDLQGRYGTEAFF

D gene: NA
J gene: TRBJ1-3
clone size: NA
V gene: TRBV6-5
CDR3 DNA: TGTGCCAGCAGTGCGCAGGTATCTGGAAACACCATATATTTT
CDR3 protein: CASSAQVSGNTIYF

D gene: TRBD2
J gene: TRBJ2-3
clone size: NA
V gene: TRBV27
CDR3 DNA: TGTGCCAGCTCGAACCTCTCCGGGGGGGACGCTAGCACAGATACGCAGTATTTT
CDR3 protein: CASSNLSGGDASTDTQYF

D gene: NA
J gene: TRBJ1-2
clone size: NA
V gene: TRBV7-8
CDR3 DNA: TGTGCCAGCAGCTTAGGGGGGGTCTATGGCTACACCTTC
CDR3 protein: CASSLGGVYGYTF

D gene: TRBD1
J gene: TRBJ1-4
clone size: NA
V gene: TRBV7-2
CDR3 DNA: TGTGCCAGCAGCCCCGACAGGGTCGGCCTGTTTTTT
CDR3 protein: CASSPDRVGLFF

D gene: NA
J gene: TRBJ2-1
clone size: NA
V gene: TRBV15
CDR3 DNA: TGTGCCACCAGCAGACACGGACAGTTAACCAATGAGCAGTTCTTC
CDR3 protein: CATSRHGQLTNEQFF

D gene: NA
J gene: TRBJ2-7
clone size: NA
V gene: TRBV5-6
CDR3 DNA: TGTGCCAGCAGCTTGCCTAGAATGTCCTACGAGCAGTACTTC
CDR3 protein: CASSLPRMSYEQYF

D gene: TRBD2
J gene: TRBJ2-7
clone size: NA
V gene: TRBV5-4
CDR3 DNA: TGTGCCAGCAGCTTAAACGGGGGGACCTACGAGCAGTACTTC
CDR3 protein: CASSLNGGTYEQYF

D gene: NA
J gene: TRBJ2-5
clone size: NA
V gene: TRBV13
CDR3 DNA: TGTGCCAGCAGCTTAGGGGACACGTCCGGGACCCAGTACTTC
CDR3 protein: CASSLGDTSGTQYF

D gene: TRBD1
J gene: TRBJ2-2
clone size: NA
V gene: TRBV30
CDR3 DNA: TGTGCCCTTACCGGGGGACAGGGTTCCGGGGAGCTGTTTTTT
CDR3 protein: CALTGGQGSGELFF

D gene: NA
J gene: TRBJ2-3
clone size: few
V gene: TRBV5-4
CDR3 DNA: TGTGCCAGCAGCTTGCAGGGGCCCGGCAGCACAGATACGCAGTATTTT
CDR3 protein: CASSLQGPGSTDTQYF

D gene: NA
J gene: TRBJ1-2
clone size: NA
V gene: TRBV29-1
CDR3 DNA: TGCAGCGTTGAAGGCGGGTCGGGGAAACTCTATGGCTACACCTTC
CDR3 protein: CSVEGGSGKLYGYTF

D gene: TRBD1
J gene: TRBJ2-1
clone size: few
V gene: TRBV4-2
CDR3 DNA: TGTGCCAGCAGCCAGGCTCGACAGGGCAATGAGCAGTTCTTC
CDR3 protein: CASSQARQGNEQFF

D gene: TRBD1
J gene: TRBJ2-7
clone size: NA
V gene: TRBV27
CDR3 DNA: TGTGCCAGCAGCAAAAACCCGGGACAGCTCTACGAGCAGTACTTC
CDR3 protein: CASSKNPGQLYEQYF

D gene: TRBD2
J gene: TRBJ2-7
clone size: once
V gene: TRBV18
CDR3 DNA: TGTGCCAGCTCAACCGGGACGGGAGGCGAGCAGTACTTC
CDR3 protein: CASSTGTGGEQYF

D gene: NA
J gene: TRBJ2-3
clone size: NA
V gene: TRBV28
CDR3 DNA: TGTGCCAGCAGTTGGGCTCACACAGATACGCAGTATTTT
CDR3 protein: CASSWAHTDTQYF

D gene: NA
J gene: TRBJ2-3
clone size: NA
V gene: TRBV5-1
CDR3 DNA: TGCGCCAGCAGCCTTGCGGGACTCCCTGAGTATGATACGCAGTATTTT
CDR3 protein: CASSLAGLPEYDTQYF

D gene: NA
J gene: TRBJ2-4
clone size: NA
V gene: TRBV10-2
CDR3 DNA: TGCGCCAGCAGTGAGGTCTGGTCCCTAGCAAACATTCAGTACTTC
CDR3 protein: CASSEVWSLANIQYF

D gene: NA
J gene: TRBJ1-5
clone size: NA
V gene: TRBV7-9
CDR3 DNA: TGTGCCAGCAGTCGAGGACTGAATCAGCCCCAGCATTTT
CDR3 protein: CASSRGLNQPQHF

D gene: TRBD1
J gene: TRBJ2-6
clone size: NA
V gene: TRBV5-4
CDR3 DNA: TGTGCCAGCAGCTTGGGTGACAGGGGGCTTGGAGCCAACGTCCTGACTTTC
CDR3 protein: CASSLGDRGLGANVLTF